This T cell receptor (beta chain) was found in a study of blood T cell repertoires in COVID-19. Study-wide context: Acute and convalescent COVID-19 specimens originated in the United States, Italy and Spain. T cells, B-cell-depleted T cells, or PBMCs supplied cDNA or gDNA.

The germline V and J ends were trimmed by 1 base and 11 bases, with 20 bases remaining between them. The CDR3 consists of 15 residues. Germline V gives CDR1 LGHDT, CDR2 YNNKEL (reference sequence). Produced via immunoSEQ multiplex PCR; TCRdb's table is partial and in-frame only. Of approximately 260,000 clones in the sample, about 88% were seen once. V is TRBV3-1 (or the pseudogene TRBV3-2) and J is TRBJ1-1, with D unclear. Input material: peripheral blood. The TCR comes from a woman between 40 and 50 years old who had recovered from COVID-19. CDR3 DNA sequence: TGTGCCAGCAGCCAAGTTAGCGGGCTCCGGGGAGGGGCTTTCTTT. Translated, it gives CASSQVSGLRGGAFF.